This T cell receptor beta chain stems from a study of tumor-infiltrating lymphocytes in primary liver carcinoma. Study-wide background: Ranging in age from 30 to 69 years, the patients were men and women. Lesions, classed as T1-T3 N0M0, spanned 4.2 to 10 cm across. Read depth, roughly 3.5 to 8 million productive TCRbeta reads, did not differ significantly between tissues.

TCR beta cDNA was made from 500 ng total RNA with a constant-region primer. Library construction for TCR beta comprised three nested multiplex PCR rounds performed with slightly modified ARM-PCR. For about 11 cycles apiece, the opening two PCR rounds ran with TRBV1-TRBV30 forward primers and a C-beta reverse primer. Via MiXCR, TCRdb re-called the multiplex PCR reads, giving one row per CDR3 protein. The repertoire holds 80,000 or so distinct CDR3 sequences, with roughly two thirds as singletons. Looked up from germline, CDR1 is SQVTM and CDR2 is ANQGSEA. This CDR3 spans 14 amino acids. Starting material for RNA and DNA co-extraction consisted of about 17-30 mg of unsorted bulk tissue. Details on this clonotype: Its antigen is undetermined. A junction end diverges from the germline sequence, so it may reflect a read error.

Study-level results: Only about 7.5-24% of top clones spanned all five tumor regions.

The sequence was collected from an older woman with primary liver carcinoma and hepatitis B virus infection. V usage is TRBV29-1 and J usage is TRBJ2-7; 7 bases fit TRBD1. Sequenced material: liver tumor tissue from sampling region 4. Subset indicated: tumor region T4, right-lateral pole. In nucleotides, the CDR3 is TGCAGTGTTACCTGGACAGGTAGCTCCTACGAGCGGTACTTC. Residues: CSVTWTGSSYERYF.